Given below is one T cell receptor (beta chain) in context. This CDR3 is 14 amino acids long. Germline lookup yields CDR1 SGHTA and CDR2 FQGNSA. Trimming removed 3 bases from V and 14 bases from J, with 17 bases in between. PCR was performed using 60 Vbeta and 13 Jbeta primers. Only in-frame clones appear in the TCRdb table, and some are missing; sequencing was by immunoSEQ multiplex PCR. The sample yields fewer than 110,000 clones, approximately 64% seen once. The data were obtained in a study of cytomegalovirus exposure and HLA in healthy donors. The sample consisted of PBMCs. The chain recombines TRBV7-2 with TRBJ1-6; D perhaps matches TRBD1 (6 bases). This clonotype was obtained from a woman in her forties or fifties in good health and CMV-seronegative. In DNA form, the CDR3 reads TGTGCCAGCAGCTTGCAACAGGGAATTCGATCCCTCCACTTT. It is translated as CASSLQQGIRSLHF.